The next 18 T cell receptor beta chains were all read from a single sample in a study of shared clonotypes between healthy human individuals. This table comes from immunoSEQ multiplex PCR, and its TCRdb copy is limited to in-frame clones, with some not included. Here the sample spans more than 850,000 clones, more than 75% being singletons. The sequenced material came from memory CD4+ T cells from PBMCs. Noted subset: CD45RA-negative fraction. These receptors originate from a man between 18 and 35 years old in good health. Some clones in this sample may be carry-over from other donors' samples.

The chain recombines TRBV5-8 with TRBJ1-5; D is unclear. Germline V lookup: CDR1 SGHTS, CDR2 YDEGEE. V shed 2 bases and J shed 4 bases, with 10 bases lying between them. This CDR3 contains 14 residues. As DNA, the CDR3 is TGTGCCAGCAGCTTAAGGGTTGGAAATCAGCCCCAGCATTTT. This encodes CASSLRVGNQPQHF.

This chain joins TRBV7-2 and TRBJ1-5; no firm D call. CDR3 size: 14 residues. V gave up 3 bases and J gave up 0 bases, with 6 bases separating them. CDR1 is SGHTA, CDR2 FQGNSA, per germline. DNA for the CDR3: TGTGCCAGCAGCTTTAGAACTAGCAATCAGCCCCAGCATTTT. Translation gives CASSFRTSNQPQHF.

This sequence joins TRBV5-1 and TRBJ2-7; 9 bases line up with TRBD2. The germline V gene encodes CDR1 SGHRS and CDR2 YFSETQ. After removal of 0 bases from V and 3 bases from J, the junction contained 7 bases not matched to a gene. The CDR3 is 16 amino acids. Here the CDR3 reads CASSLGLAEDIYEQYF. The CDR3 DNA follows: TGCGCCAGCAGCTTGGGACTAGCGGAGGATATCTACGAGCAGTACTTC.

The rearrangement links TRBV5-4 to TRBJ1-2; D call uncertain. This CDR3 has 15 amino acids. V was trimmed by 1 base and J by 3 bases, leaving 13 bases between them. CDR1 SGHNT and CDR2 YYREEE come from the germline V gene (reference sequence). CDR3 nucleotide sequence: TGTGCCAGCAGCTTGCGATCAGGCCGTGACTATGGCTACACCTTC. Its translation is CASSLRSGRDYGYTF.

The sample holds one count of this clone. This chain connects TRBV12-2 to TRBJ1-5. TRBV12-2 is a listed pseudogene. This CDR3 comprises 16 residues. CDR3 amino acids: CASRQGGEGIHQPQHF. In nucleotides, the CDR3 is TGTGCAAGTCGCCAGGGCGGGGAGGGGATCCACCAGCCCCAGCATTTT.

The sample holds one count of this clone. This chain joins TRBV7-2 and TRBJ2-7; 8 nucleotides match TRBD1. The CDR3 runs to 13 residues. The germline V gene encodes CDR1 SGHTA and CDR2 FQGNSA. With V trimmed by 4 bases and J by 12 bases, 11 bases remained unmatched. Here the CDR3 DNA reads TGTGCCAGCAGCTGCTTAAACGGACAGGGTCTGTACTTC. Residues: CASSCLNGQGLYF. The whole variable domain, remainder taken from reference TRBV7-2 and TRBJ2-7, is GAGVSQSPSNKVTEKGKDVELRCDPISGHTALYWYRQSLGQGLEFLIYFQGNSAPDKSGLPSDRFSAERTGGSVSTLTIQRTQQEDSAVYLCASSCLNGQGLYFGPGTRLTVT.

The V call is TRBV25-1, the J call TRBJ2-2, with 9 nucleotides matching TRBD2. This CDR3 has 16 amino acids. Germline loops: CDR1 MGHDK, CDR2 SYGVNS. Losses at the gene ends were 1 base for V and 6 bases for J; bases not matched to a gene: 6. CDR3 nucleotide sequence: TGTGCCAGCAGTGAATCTTGGGCGGGAGGGCCCGGGGAGCTGTTTTTT. Translating it yields CASSESWAGGPGELFF.

The chain joins TRBV18 to TRBJ1-1, with D possibly being TRBD1 (6 bases). This CDR3 has 17 amino acids. CDR1 is KGHSH and CDR2 is LQKENI in the germline V gene. The ends were cut back, 4 bases at V and 0 bases at J, with 18 bases in the middle. The CDR3 DNA reads TGTGCCAGCTCACTCGGAGGCGTTCAGGGGTTGAACACTGAAGCTTTCTTT. Protein sequence: CASSLGGVQGLNTEAFF.

The chain couples TRBV5-1 to TRBJ1-2; no reliable D call. Trimming shortened V by 1 base and J by 8 bases, and 18 bases separated the two germline ends. The length of the CDR3 is 15 residues. CDR1 and CDR2 from the germline V gene are SGHRS and YFSETQ. The CDR3 nucleotides are TGCGCCAGCAGCTTGAGCTCGTTGGCATCTCGGGGCTACACCTTC. As protein: CASSLSSLASRGYTF. Combining the CDR3 with reference TRBV5-1 and TRBJ1-2 gives the whole variable domain KAGVTQTPRYLIKTRGQQVTLSCSPISGHRSVSWYQQTPGQGLQFLFEYFSETQRNKGNFPGRFSGRQFSNSRSEMNVSTLELGDSALYLCASSLSSLASRGYTFGSGTRLTVV.

The chain recombines TRBV7-9 with TRBJ2-2, with D possibly being TRBD2 (5 bases). Looked up from germline, CDR1 is SEHNR and CDR2 is FQNEAQ (reference sequence). CDR3 length: 16 residues. Trimming took 4 bases from V and 4 from J, leaving 16 bases between them. The DNA of the CDR3 is TGTGCCAGCAGCTCCCCCCGCGGGCTTCGCACCGGGGAGCTGTTTTTT. This codes for CASSSPRGLRTGELFF. The entire variable domain, with the rest obtained from reference TRBV7-9 and TRBJ2-2, is as follows: DTGVSQNPRHKITKRGQNVTFRCDPISEHNRLYWYRQTLGQGPEFLTYFQNEAQLEKSRLLSDRFSAERPKGSFSTLEIQRTEQGDSAMYLCASSSPRGLRTGELFFGEGSRLTVL.

This clone has just a few counts. The CDR3: CSVGREKLFF. The CDR3 region has the DNA TGCAGTGTAGGGCGCGAAAAACTGTTTTTT. The rearrangement joins TRBV20-1 to TRBJ1-4; D gene unclear. The ends were cut back, 7 bases at V and 8 bases at J, with 8 bases in the middle. Germline assignment: CDR1 DFQATT and CDR2 SNEGSKA (reference sequence). The CDR3 runs to 10 residues.

CDR3 in amino acids: CASSLRWGNSGNTIYF. Written as DNA, the CDR3 is TGTGCCAGCAGTTTACGTTGGGGGAACTCTGGAAACACCATATATTTT. The chain carries TRBV5-8 and TRBJ1-3; D might be TRBD1 (5 bases). Per germline, CDR1 SGHTS and CDR2 YDEGEE. V was pared by 5 bases and J by 0 bases, with 15 bases between. CDR3 length: 16 amino acids.

The chain combines TRBV5-4 with TRBJ2-3; either TRBD1 or TRBD2 may fit D (6 bases each). Germline lookup yields CDR1 SGHNT and CDR2 YYREEE (reference sequence). The CDR3 extends over 16 amino acids. V was pared by 0 bases and J by 6 bases, with 17 bases between. Here the CDR3 reads CASSLEGGGTRDTQYF. The CDR3 DNA reads as TGTGCCAGCAGCTTGGAGGGCGGCGGGACACGCGATACGCAGTATTTT.

This clone was detected a few times. This chain links TRBV5-4 with TRBJ2-1; TRBD1 matches at 7 bases. V dropped 3 bases and J dropped 3; count of bases not matched to a gene: 0. Germline V gene lookup returns CDR1 SGHNT and CDR2 YYREEE (reference sequence). The CDR3 has 13 residues. The CDR3 loop reads CASSWDSYNEQFF. The CDR3 nucleotides read TGTGCCAGCAGCTGGGACAGCTACAATGAGCAGTTCTTC.

The V call is TRBV30, the J call TRBJ2-7; TRBD2 might be the D (6 bases). Between the trimmed V and J ends, which lost 0 bases and 5 bases, there was a span of 14 bases. The CDR3 loop spans 14 amino acids. Germline CDR1 GTSNPN, CDR2 SVGIG (reference sequence). The CDR3 nucleotides read TGTGCCTGGAGTGTACATGGGGGGTGGGACGAGCAGTACTTC. Its protein product is CAWSVHGGWDEQYF.

The chain joins TRBV15 to TRBJ2-7, with a tentative D call TRBD1 (6 bases). Germline-derived CDR1 and CDR2 are LNHNV and YYDKDF (reference sequence). With 0 bases removed from V and 2 bases from J, the gap between germline ends came to 11 bases. The length of the CDR3 is 15 residues. This CDR3 reads CATSRDDRNTYEQYF. CDR3 bases: TGTGCCACCAGCAGAGACGACAGGAATACCTACGAGCAGTACTTC.

The chain has TRBV14 and TRBJ1-2; D is undetermined. The ends were cut back, 4 bases at V and 8 bases at J, with 11 bases in the middle. The germline V gene encodes CDR1 SGHDN and CDR2 FVKESK. This CDR3 is built from 12 residues. For the CDR3, the DNA is TGTGCCAGCAGCCTCCGAGGCGGCGGCTACACCTTC. Translating it yields CASSLRGGGYTF.

This clone was detected a few times. The chain uses TRBV29-1 and TRBJ2-3, with D hard to call. The germline V gene encodes CDR1 SQVTM and CDR2 ANQGSEA. V gave up 5 bases and J gave up 0 bases, with 9 bases separating them. This CDR3 is built from 13 residues. The CDR3 bases are TGCAGCGTTTGCTGGGCTAGCACAGATACGCAGTATTTT. Protein: CSVCWASTDTQYF.